This T cell receptor beta chain was recorded in a study of blood T cell repertoires in COVID-19. For the study at large: Samples of COVID-19 (acute and convalescent) were obtained from the United States, Italy and Spain. In each case, the material was cDNA or gDNA derived from T cells, B-cell-depleted T cells, or PBMCs.

From germline, CDR1 is SGHVS and CDR2 FNYEAQ. The CDR3 extends over 14 amino acids. Trimming left V 5 bases short and J 6 bases short, with 13 bases between. As originally analysed: Reference gene primer amplification gave estimated nucleated cell counts. The repertoire was sequenced with immunoSEQ multiplex PCR; TCRdb's copy has only in-frame clones and lacks some. For V, J and clone size, that table is used; D and trimming come from the DNA. Of 90,000 to 100,000 clones listed, roughly 84% are singletons. This receptor was identified in a man between 65 and 85 years old with active or convalescent COVID-19. Specimen: peripheral blood. V gene TRBV7-6 combines with J gene TRBJ2-2; no clear D. DNA of the CDR3: TGTGCCAGCAGCCTCTACCCATTGTCCGGGGAGCTGTTTTTT. Translation gives CASSLYPLSGELFF.